This is a list of T cell receptor beta chains from one sample in a study of T-cell memory formation after mild COVID-19. TCRdb reanalysed the 5' RACE reads using MiXCR and keeps one entry per CDR3 protein. In the table there are almost 550,000 distinct CDR3 sequences, about a fifth of which are singletons. The sequencing input was PBMCs or a T cell subset sorted from them (not recorded which). These receptors all stem from an adult woman who had mild COVID-19 (a few samples of this study predate the infection). Cell type and time point are not known. CDR3s leave out the opening cysteine and the closing phenylalanine or tryptophan. D genes are given only for firm matches.

cdr3_aa	d_call	v_call	j_call
ASRPDITYEQY	.	TRBV6-2/TRBV6-3	TRBJ2-7
ASSLRSGTSGNNEQF	TRBD2	TRBV5-1	TRBJ2-1
ASSLEPGADTQY	.	TRBV11-2	TRBJ2-3
SAPPDKNTGELF	.	TRBV20-1	TRBJ2-2
ASSPEKVGYVYT	.	TRBV12-3/TRBV12-4	TRBJ1-2
ASSSLAGGEETQY	TRBD2	TRBV13	TRBJ2-5
ASSLARGAVRDEQF	.	TRBV5-1	TRBJ2-1
ASSQALLWREEETQY	TRBD2	TRBV3-1	TRBJ2-5
ASSLTGRNQPQH	.	TRBV11-3	TRBJ1-5
ASIPGIAGNDEQF	TRBD2	TRBV27	TRBJ2-1
ASSLGGRLNTEAF	.	TRBV5-1	TRBJ1-1
ASSEGVSYEQY	.	TRBV2	TRBJ2-7
SAQPSVQSYEQY	.	TRBV20-1	TRBJ2-7
ASSLAGWEGSKTQY	TRBD2	TRBV7-8	TRBJ2-5
ASSLTRDETQY	.	TRBV5-1	TRBJ2-5
ASSLRPGESGANVLT	.	TRBV7-2	TRBJ2-6
ASTFRGGIGELF	TRBD2	TRBV27	TRBJ2-2
ASFDLRATEAF	.	TRBV12-3/TRBV12-4	TRBJ1-1
ASSPLVGVAYNEQF	.	TRBV7-9	TRBJ2-1
SARATGVQEQY	TRBD1	TRBV20-1	TRBJ2-7
ASMARGDTDTQY	.	TRBV12-3/TRBV12-4	TRBJ2-3
ASSLLGTDTQY	.	TRBV7-2	TRBJ2-3
ATNRLGGQATTNEKLF	.	TRBV15	TRBJ1-4
ASRARQAHGYT	.	TRBV2	TRBJ1-2
AIRGQPTNTEAF	.	TRBV10-3	TRBJ1-1
ASSLSWREQHLH	.	TRBV5-5	TRBJ1-6
ASSPSIQGATGANVLT	TRBD1	TRBV7-7	TRBJ2-6
ASSQEAPDTQY	.	TRBV4-2	TRBJ2-3
ASSYSTAASPLH	.	TRBV6-2/TRBV6-3	TRBJ1-6
ASSPLGGGAKNIQY	.	TRBV27	TRBJ2-4
ASSSLGLAGVNEQF	TRBD2	TRBV6-5	TRBJ2-1
ASSPKRAPGGYGYT	.	TRBV7-8	TRBJ1-2
ASSLFQNTGELF	.	TRBV7-9	TRBJ2-2
ASSQGGGTSGPETQY	TRBD2	TRBV4-2	TRBJ2-5
ASSLSGTRGPGELF	TRBD2	TRBV7-2	TRBJ2-2
ASSQRWDSVYEQY	.	TRBV4-1	TRBJ2-7
ASRSDSNPHEQY	.	TRBV6-6	TRBJ2-7
ASSQDSNSYNEQF	.	TRBV5-1	TRBJ2-1
AWGKDRGETQY	TRBD1	TRBV30	TRBJ2-5
ASSAMTDTEAF	.	TRBV5-1	TRBJ1-1
ASSGSGTEQY	.	TRBV14	TRBJ2-7
ASSFMSMNTEAF	.	TRBV6-1	TRBJ1-1
ASKGSLAGHYEQY	TRBD2	TRBV6-1	TRBJ2-7